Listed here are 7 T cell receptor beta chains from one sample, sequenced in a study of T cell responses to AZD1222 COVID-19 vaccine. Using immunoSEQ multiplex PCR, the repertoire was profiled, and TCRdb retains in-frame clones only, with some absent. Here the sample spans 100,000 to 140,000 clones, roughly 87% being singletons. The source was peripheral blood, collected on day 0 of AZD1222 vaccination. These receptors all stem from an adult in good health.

The CDR3 sequence: CASSPTSYEQFF. CDR3 DNA sequence: TGTGCCAGCAGCCCGACTAGCTATGAGCAGTTCTTC. V and J are TRBV12-3 or TRBV12-4 and TRBJ2-1; 7 bases match TRBD2. The length of the CDR3 is 12 residues. Trimming cost V 6 bases and J 8 bases; bases outside gene matches: 4.

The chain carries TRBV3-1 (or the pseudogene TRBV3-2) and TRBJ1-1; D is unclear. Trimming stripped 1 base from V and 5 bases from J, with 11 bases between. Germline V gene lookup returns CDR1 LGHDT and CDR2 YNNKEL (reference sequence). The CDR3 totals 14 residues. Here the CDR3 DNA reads TGTGCCAGCAGCCAAGGGACCGGGTCGACTGAAGCTTTCTTT. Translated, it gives CASSQGTGSTEAFF.

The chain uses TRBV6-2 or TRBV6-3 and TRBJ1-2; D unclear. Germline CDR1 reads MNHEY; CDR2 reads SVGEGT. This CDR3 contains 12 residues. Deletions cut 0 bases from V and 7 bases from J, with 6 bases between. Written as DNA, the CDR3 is TGTGCCAGCAGTTACTCGGGTCCTGGCTACACCTTC. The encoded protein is CASSYSGPGYTF.

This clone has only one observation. DNA of the CDR3: TGTGCCAGCAGGCGGGTTCGAGGGTGGGAGCTGTTTTTT. Translating gives CASRRVRGWELFF. V usage is TRBV28 and J usage is TRBJ2-2, with D perhaps TRBD2 (5 bases). Trimming took off 6 bases at V and 9 bases at J, with 14 bases between the two ends. The length of the CDR3 is 13 residues. Germline V gene data show CDR1 as MDHEN and CDR2 as SYDVKM.

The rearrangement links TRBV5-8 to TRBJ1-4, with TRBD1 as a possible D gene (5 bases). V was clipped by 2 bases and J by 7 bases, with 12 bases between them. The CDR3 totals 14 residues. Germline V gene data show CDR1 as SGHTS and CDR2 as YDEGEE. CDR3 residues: CASSFGRAGEKLFF. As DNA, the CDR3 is TGTGCCAGCAGCTTCGGCAGGGCCGGTGAAAAACTGTTTTTT.

The CDR3 coding sequence is TGTGCCAGCAGCTTAAACAGGAACACTGAAGCTTTCTTT. Translation gives CASSLNRNTEAFF. The chain is built from TRBV11-2 and TRBJ1-1, with no clear D. CDR3 length: 13 residues. V lost 2 bases to trimming and J lost 1 base, with 5 bases between them. Germline CDR1 reads SGHAT; CDR2 reads FQNNGV.

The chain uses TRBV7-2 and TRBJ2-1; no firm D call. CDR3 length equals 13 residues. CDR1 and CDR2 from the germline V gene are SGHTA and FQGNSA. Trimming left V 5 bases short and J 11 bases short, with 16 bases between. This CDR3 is CASSPNHGLQQFF. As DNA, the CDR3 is TGTGCCAGCAGCCCAAATCACGGGCTCCAGCAGTTCTTC.